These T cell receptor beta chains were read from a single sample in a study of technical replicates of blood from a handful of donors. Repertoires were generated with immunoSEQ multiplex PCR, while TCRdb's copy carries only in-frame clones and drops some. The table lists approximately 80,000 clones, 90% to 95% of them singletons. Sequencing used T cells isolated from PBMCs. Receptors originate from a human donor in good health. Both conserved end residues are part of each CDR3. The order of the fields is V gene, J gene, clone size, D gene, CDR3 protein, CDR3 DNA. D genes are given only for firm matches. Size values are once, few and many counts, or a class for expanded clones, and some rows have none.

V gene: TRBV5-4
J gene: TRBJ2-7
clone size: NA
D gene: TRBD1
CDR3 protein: CASSPQPDRGREQYF
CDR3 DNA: TGTGCCAGCAGCCCCCAGCCGGACAGGGGGCGGGAGCAGTACTTC

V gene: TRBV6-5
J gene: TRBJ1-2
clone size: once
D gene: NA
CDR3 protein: CASMGRVGGYTF
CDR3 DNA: TGTGCCAGCATGGGGAGGGTGGGCGGCTACACCTTC

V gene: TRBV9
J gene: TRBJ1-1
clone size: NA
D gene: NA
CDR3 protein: CASSVAGRNTEAFF
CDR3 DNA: TGTGCCAGCAGCGTAGCTGGGAGGAACACTGAAGCTTTCTTT

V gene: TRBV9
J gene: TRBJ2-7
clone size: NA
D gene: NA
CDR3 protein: CASSSGTQLYEQYF
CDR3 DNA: TGTGCCAGCAGCTCCGGGACACAACTTTACGAGCAGTACTTC

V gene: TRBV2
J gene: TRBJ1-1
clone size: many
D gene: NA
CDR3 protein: CASSEQATNTEAFF
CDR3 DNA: TGTGCCAGCAGTGAACAGGCTACTAACACTGAAGCTTTCTTT

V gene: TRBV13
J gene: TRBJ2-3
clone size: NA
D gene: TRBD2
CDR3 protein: CASTVGVGGRYPDTQYF
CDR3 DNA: TGTGCCAGCACCGTAGGTGTGGGAGGGAGATACCCAGATACGCAGTATTTT

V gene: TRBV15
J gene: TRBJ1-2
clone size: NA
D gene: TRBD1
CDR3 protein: CATSRPTGANYGYTF
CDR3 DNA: TGTGCCACCAGCAGACCGACAGGGGCTAACTATGGCTACACCTTC

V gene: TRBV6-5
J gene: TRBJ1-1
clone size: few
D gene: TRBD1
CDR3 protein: CASSRGTGSGTEAFF
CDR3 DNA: TGTGCCAGCAGCCGAGGGACAGGGTCGGGGACTGAAGCTTTCTTT

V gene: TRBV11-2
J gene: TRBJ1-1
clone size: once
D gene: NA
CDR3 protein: CASSPRQSLNTEAFF
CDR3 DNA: TGTGCCAGCAGCCCTCGACAGAGTCTGAACACTGAAGCTTTCTTT

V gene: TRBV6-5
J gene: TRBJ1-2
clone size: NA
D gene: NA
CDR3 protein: CASSSTDRPYYGYTF
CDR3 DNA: TGTGCCAGCAGTTCCACAGACAGGCCTTACTATGGCTACACCTTC

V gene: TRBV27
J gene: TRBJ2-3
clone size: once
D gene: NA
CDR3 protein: CASSFIPGLSGSTDTQYF
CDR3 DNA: TGTGCCAGCAGTTTCATACCCGGACTGAGCGGGAGCACAGATACGCAGTATTTT

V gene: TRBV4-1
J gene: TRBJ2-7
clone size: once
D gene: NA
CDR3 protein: CASSQAAEAEQYF
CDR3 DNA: TGCGCCAGCAGCCAAGCGGCAGAGGCCGAGCAGTACTTC

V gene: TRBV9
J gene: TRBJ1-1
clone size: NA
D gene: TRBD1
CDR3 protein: CASSQNTEGARGKNTEAFF
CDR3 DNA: TGTGCCAGCAGCCAAAACACGGAGGGGGCACGGGGAAAAAACACTGAAGCTTTCTTT

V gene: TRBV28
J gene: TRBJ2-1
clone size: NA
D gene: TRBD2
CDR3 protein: CASSLSGGNEQFF
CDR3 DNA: TGTGCCAGCAGTTTATCGGGGGGCAATGAGCAGTTCTTC

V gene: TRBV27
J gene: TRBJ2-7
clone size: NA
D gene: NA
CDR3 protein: CASSFRGERIYEQYF
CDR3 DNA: TGTGCCAGCAGTTTTAGAGGAGAGAGAATCTACGAGCAGTACTTC

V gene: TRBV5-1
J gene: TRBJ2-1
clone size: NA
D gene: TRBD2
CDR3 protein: CASSPGTSGGNEQFF
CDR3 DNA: TGCGCCAGCAGCCCAGGGACTAGCGGGGGTAATGAGCAGTTCTTC

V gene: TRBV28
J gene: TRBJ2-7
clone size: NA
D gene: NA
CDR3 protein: CASSWESYEQYF
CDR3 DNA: TGTGCCAGCAGCTGGGAGTCCTACGAGCAGTACTTC

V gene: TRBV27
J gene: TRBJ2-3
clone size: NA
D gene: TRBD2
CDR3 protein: CASRGLAERDTQYF
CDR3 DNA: TGTGCCAGCAGGGGACTAGCGGAGAGAGATACGCAGTATTTT

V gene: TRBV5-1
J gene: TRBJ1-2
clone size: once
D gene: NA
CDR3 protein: CASTWGLREGYTF
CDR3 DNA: TGCGCCAGCACCTGGGGACTTCGGGAGGGCTACACCTTC

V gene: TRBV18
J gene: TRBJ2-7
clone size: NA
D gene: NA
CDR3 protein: CASSPRSSYEQYF
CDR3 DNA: TGTGCCAGCTCACCCCGTTCTTCCTACGAGCAGTACTTC

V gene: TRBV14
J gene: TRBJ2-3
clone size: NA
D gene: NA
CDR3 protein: CASSQVRRITQYF
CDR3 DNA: TGTGCCAGCAGCCAAGTTCGGCGGATTACGCAGTATTTT

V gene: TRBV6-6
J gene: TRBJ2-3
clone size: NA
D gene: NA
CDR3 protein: CASSYGGLRTDTQYF
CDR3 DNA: TGTGCCAGCAGTTATGGGGGGTTACGTACAGATACGCAGTATTTT

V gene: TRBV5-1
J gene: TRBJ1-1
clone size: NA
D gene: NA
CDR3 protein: CASSLEFSYTEAFF
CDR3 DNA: TGCGCCAGCAGCTTGGAGTTTAGTTACACTGAAGCTTTCTTT

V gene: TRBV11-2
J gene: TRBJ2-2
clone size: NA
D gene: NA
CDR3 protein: CASSFGPNTGELFF
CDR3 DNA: TGTGCCAGCAGCTTTGGGCCGAACACCGGGGAGCTGTTTTTT

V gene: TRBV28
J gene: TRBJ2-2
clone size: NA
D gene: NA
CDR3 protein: CASSFFRSSGELFF
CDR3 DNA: TGTGCCAGCAGTTTTTTCCGCAGTTCCGGGGAGCTGTTTTTT

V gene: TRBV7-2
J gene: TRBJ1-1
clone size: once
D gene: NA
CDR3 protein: CASSVTANTEAFF
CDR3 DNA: TGTGCCAGCAGCGTAACAGCGAACACTGAAGCTTTCTTT

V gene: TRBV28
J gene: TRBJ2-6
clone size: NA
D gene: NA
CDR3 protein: CASSTPGSGANVLTF
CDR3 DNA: TGTGCCAGCAGTACCCCCGGGTCTGGGGCCAACGTCCTGACTTTC

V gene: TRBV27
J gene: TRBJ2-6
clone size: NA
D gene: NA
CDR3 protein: CATTSGSMSSGANVLTF
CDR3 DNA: TGTGCCACCACTTCCGGGTCGATGAGCTCTGGGGCCAACGTCCTGACTTTC

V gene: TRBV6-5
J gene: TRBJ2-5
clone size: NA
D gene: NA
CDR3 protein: CASSPSGSLQETQYF
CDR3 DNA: TGTGCCAGCAGTCCCTCCGGGTCTTTACAAGAGACCCAGTACTTC

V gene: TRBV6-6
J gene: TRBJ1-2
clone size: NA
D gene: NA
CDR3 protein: CASSYYGNNYGYTF
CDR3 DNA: TGTGCCAGCAGTTACTACGGGAATAACTATGGCTACACCTTC

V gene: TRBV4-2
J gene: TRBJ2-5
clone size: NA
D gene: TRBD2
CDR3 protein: CASSARDWEGLQETQYF
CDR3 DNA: TGTGCCAGCAGCGCCAGGGACTGGGAGGGTCTCCAAGAGACCCAGTACTTC

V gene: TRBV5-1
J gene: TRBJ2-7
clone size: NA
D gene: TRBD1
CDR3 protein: CASSLSGTGLPYEQYF
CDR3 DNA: TGCGCCAGCAGCTTATCCGGGACAGGGCTCCCCTACGAGCAGTACTTC

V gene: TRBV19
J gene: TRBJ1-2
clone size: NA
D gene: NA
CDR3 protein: CASSVAGPLRF
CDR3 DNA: TGTGCCAGTAGTGTCGCGGGGCCTCTCCGCTTC

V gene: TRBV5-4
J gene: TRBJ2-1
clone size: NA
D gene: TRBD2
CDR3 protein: CASSLGLADAYNEQFF
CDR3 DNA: TGTGCCAGCAGCTTGGGACTAGCGGATGCCTACAATGAGCAGTTCTTC

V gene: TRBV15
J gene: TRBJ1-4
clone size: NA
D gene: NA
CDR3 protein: CATSPVVGEKLFF
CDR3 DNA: TGTGCCACCAGCCCCGTGGTCGGTGAAAAACTGTTTTTT

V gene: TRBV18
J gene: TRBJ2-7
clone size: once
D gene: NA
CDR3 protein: CASSPELSYEQYF
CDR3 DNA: TGTGCCAGCTCACCGGAGCTCTCCTACGAGCAGTACTTC

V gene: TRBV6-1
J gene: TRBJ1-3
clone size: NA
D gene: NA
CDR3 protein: CASSAGASGNTIYF
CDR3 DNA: TGTGCCAGCAGTGCCGGAGCTTCTGGAAACACCATATATTTT

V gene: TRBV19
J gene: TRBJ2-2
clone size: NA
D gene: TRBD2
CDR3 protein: CASSRSKREGAGELFF
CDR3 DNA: TGTGCCAGTAGTCGTTCGAAGAGGGAGGGAGCCGGGGAGCTGTTTTTT

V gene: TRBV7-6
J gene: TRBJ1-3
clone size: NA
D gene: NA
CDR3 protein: CASSLVLKGQSGNTIYF
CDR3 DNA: TGTGCCAGCAGCTTAGTATTGAAAGGACAATCTGGAAACACCATATATTTT

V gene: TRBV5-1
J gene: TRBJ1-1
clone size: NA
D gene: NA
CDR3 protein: CASSFQGVILGTEAFF
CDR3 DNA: TGCGCCAGCAGCTTTCAGGGTGTGATCTTGGGCACTGAAGCTTTCTTT

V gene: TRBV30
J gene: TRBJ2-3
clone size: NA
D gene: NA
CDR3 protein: CAWSAGSTFDTQYF
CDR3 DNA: TGTGCCTGGAGTGCCGGGAGTACTTTTGATACGCAGTATTTT

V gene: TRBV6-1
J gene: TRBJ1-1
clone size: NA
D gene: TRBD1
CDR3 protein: CASSESTGTEAFF
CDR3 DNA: TGTGCCAGCAGTGAATCGACAGGGACTGAAGCTTTCTTT

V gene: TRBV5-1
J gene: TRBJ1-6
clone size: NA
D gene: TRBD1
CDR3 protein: CASSRDLTGGLSAALHF
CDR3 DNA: TGCGCCAGCAGCAGAGACTTGACAGGGGGCCTCTCTGCGGCCCTCCACTTT

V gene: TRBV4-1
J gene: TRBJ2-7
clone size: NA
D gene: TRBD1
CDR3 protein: CASSQDVGQGFYEQYF
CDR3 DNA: TGCGCCAGCAGCCAAGATGTTGGACAGGGGTTTTACGAGCAGTACTTC

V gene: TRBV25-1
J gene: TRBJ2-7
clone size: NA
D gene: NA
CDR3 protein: CASMREGAYEQYF
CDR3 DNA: TGTGCCAGCATGCGCGAAGGGGCCTACGAGCAGTACTTC

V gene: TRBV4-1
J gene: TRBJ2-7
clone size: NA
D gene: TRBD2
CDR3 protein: CASSQALGSGTSGEFSYEQYF
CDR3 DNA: TGCGCCAGCAGCCAAGCACTAGGTTCCGGGACTAGCGGGGAGTTCTCCTACGAGCAGTACTTC

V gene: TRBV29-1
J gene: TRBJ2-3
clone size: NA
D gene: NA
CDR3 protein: CSVPWESTDTQYF
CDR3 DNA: TGCAGCGTTCCTTGGGAGAGCACAGATACGCAGTATTTT

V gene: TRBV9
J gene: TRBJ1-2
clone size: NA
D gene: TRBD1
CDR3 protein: CASSVGNRGGMYGYTF
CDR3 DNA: TGTGCCAGCAGCGTAGGCAACAGGGGAGGAATGTATGGCTACACCTTC

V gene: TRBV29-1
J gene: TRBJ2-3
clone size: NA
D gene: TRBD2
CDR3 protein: CSVEVAGGPPDTQYF
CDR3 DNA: TGCAGCGTTGAGGTAGCGGGAGGGCCCCCAGATACGCAGTATTTT

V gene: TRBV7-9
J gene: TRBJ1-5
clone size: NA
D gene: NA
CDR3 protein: CASSLGEGNQPQHF
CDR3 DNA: TGTGCCAGCAGCTTAGGAGAGGGCAATCAGCCCCAGCATTTT

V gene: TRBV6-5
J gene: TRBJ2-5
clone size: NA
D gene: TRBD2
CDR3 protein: CASRGGAGAETQYF
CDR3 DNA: TGTGCCAGCAGGGGGGGAGCGGGAGCAGAGACCCAGTACTTC

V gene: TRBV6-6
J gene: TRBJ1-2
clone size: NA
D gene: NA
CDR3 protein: CASSYEGVYGYTF
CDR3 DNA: TGTGCCAGCAGTTATGAGGGGGTCTATGGCTACACCTTC

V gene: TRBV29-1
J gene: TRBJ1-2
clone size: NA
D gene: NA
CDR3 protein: CSVEFREAKIYGYTF
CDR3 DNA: TGCAGCGTTGAATTCCGGGAGGCAAAAATCTATGGCTACACCTTC

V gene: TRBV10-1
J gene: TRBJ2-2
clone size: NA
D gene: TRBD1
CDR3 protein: CASSETGQQNTGELFF
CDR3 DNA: TGCGCCAGCAGTGAAACGGGACAGCAAAACACCGGGGAGCTGTTTTTT